In its sample, the clone carrying this TCR beta chain was seen many times. This CDR3 is built from 16 residues. Losses at the gene ends were 5 bases for V and 0 bases for J; bases not matched to a gene: 6. The germline V gene encodes CDR1 SQVTM and CDR2 ANQGSEA. This record belongs to a study of molecular identifiers for immune sequencing clone quantification. About the research overall: In replicates, RNA from approximately 22,000 or 94,000 naive CD8 cells was split five ways, four sequenced.

When naive CD8 T cells were sorted, they were gated as CD8+CD4-CCR7+CD45RA+. TCRdb reprocessed the PCR reads via MiXCR and lists one record per CDR3 protein. The sample carries over 60,000 distinct CDR3 sequences, 15% to 20% recorded once. The chain employs TRBV29-1 and TRBJ2-6; 8 nucleotides agree with TRBD1. The sequenced sample was naive CD8+ T cells from blood, with Jurkat cell RNA spiked in. The subset denotes: FACS-sorted CD8+CD4-CCR7+CD45RA+ naive T cells. This receptor was taken from a human donor in good health. Some libraries in this study had Jurkat cell RNA spiked in. The CDR3 is CSVRDRSSSGANVLTF. DNA for the CDR3: TGCAGCGTTAGGGACAGGTCCAGCTCTGGGGCCAACGTCCTGACTTTC.